This entry lists 25 T cell receptor beta chains sequenced from one sample in a study of cytomegalovirus exposure and HLA in healthy donors. It was with 60 Vbeta and 13 Jbeta primers that the PCR ran. Data came from immunoSEQ multiplex PCR; TCRdb stores just in-frame clones and leaves some out. Of tens of thousands of clones listed, more than 70% are singletons. The specimen sequenced was PBMCs. These receptor sequences come from a man under 40 in good health and CMV-seronegative.

This clone showed up just once. The V gene is TRBV5-1, the J gene TRBJ2-5; D possibly corresponds to TRBD2 (5 bases). Germline V lookup: CDR1 SGHRS, CDR2 YFSETQ. Trimming cost V 4 bases and J 5 bases, with 9 bases left between them. CDR3 size: 12 residues. The DNA for the CDR3 is TGCGCCAGCAGCCCGAGAGGGGAGACCCAGTACTTC. This gives the protein CASSPRGETQYF.

This chain joins TRBV9 and TRBJ1-3; 7 bases match TRBD1. The V gene end was trimmed by 2 bases and the J gene end by 7 bases; junction bases not matched to a gene: 6. Per the germline V gene, CDR1 is SGDLS and CDR2 is YYNGEE. CDR3 length equals 14 residues. The CDR3 sequence: CASSVQPTGNTIYF. The CDR3 region has the DNA TGTGCCAGCAGCGTCCAACCGACAGGGAACACCATATATTTT.

The chain employs TRBV6-1 and TRBJ1-2, with 11 bases lining up with TRBD1. CDR1 MNHNS and CDR2 SASEGT come from the germline V gene. V lost 5 bases to trimming and J lost 5 bases; unmatched junction nucleotides: 7. The CDR3 has 15 amino acids. The CDR3 loop reads CASSIGQGAYYGYTF. DNA of the CDR3: TGTGCCAGCAGTATCGGACAGGGGGCTTATTATGGCTACACCTTC.

In its sample, this clone was seen a few times. The chain links TRBV18 to TRBJ1-5; D not certain. The V end was cut by 9 bases, the J end by 7 bases, with 16 bases between. Germline CDR1 reads KGHSH; CDR2 reads LQKENI. This CDR3 has 13 amino acids. The CDR3 reads CASSSGVTQPQHF. The CDR3 region has the DNA TGTGCCAGTTCCTCGGGTGTTACACAGCCCCAGCATTTT.

The gene calls are TRBV2 and TRBJ2-1; 10 positions match TRBD2. The CDR3 extends over 16 amino acids. The junction had 7 bases not matched to a gene; V was cut back by 6 bases and J by 2 bases. Looked up from germline, CDR1 is SNHLY and CDR2 is FYNNEI. The DNA of the CDR3 is TGTGCCAGCAGCCCTCCGGGACTAGCGACCTACAATGAGCAGTTCTTC. Protein product: CASSPPGLATYNEQFF. Filled out from reference TRBV2 and TRBJ2-1, the complete variable domain reads EPEVTQTPSHQVTQMGQEVILRCVPISNHLYFYWYRQILGQKVEFLVSFYNNEISEKSEIFDDQFSVERPDGSNFTLKIRSTKLEDSAMYFCASSPPGLATYNEQFFGPGTRLTVL.

This clone was seen more than once but under ten times. DNA for the CDR3: TGTGCCAGCAGCCGGACTAGCGGGGGGGTCTCGAACACCGGGGAGCTGTTTTTT. This codes for CASSRTSGGVSNTGELFF. This chain connects TRBV7-2 to TRBJ2-2; 15 bases match TRBD2. From germline, CDR1 is SGHTA and CDR2 FQGNSA. V shed 5 bases and J 0 bases; nucleotides not matched to a gene: 4. The CDR3 runs to 18 residues.

Here the CDR3 reads CASSLQTRRGNTIYF. Here the CDR3 DNA reads TGTGCCAGCAGCTTACAGACACGGAGGGGAAACACCATATATTTT. V and J are TRBV7-9 and TRBJ1-3, with D hard to call. The CDR3 spans 15 residues. Per germline, CDR1 SEHNR and CDR2 FQNEAQ (reference sequence). The V end lost 2 bases, the J end lost 4 bases, and 12 bases lay between the germline ends.

The chain has TRBV6-1 and TRBJ1-6; D is undetermined. V lost 0 bases and J lost 11, with 8 bases in between. Germline loops: CDR1 MNHNS, CDR2 SASEGT. The CDR3 covers 13 residues. CDR3: CASSEAGIPPLHF. The CDR3 coding sequence is TGTGCCAGCAGTGAAGCCGGGATTCCACCCCTCCACTTT.

J is TRBJ2-1 and V is TRBV18; tentative D call: TRBD2 (6 bases). Germline assignment: CDR1 KGHSH and CDR2 LQKENI. V lost 0 bases and J lost 1, with 13 bases in between. This CDR3 spans 17 amino acids. For the CDR3, the DNA is TGTGCCAGCTCACCACCGTCGGGGGAGGTTTCCTACAATGAGCAGTTCTTC. Translated, it gives CASSPPSGEVSYNEQFF.

The chain is built from TRBV6-5 and TRBJ2-1; D is possibly TRBD2 (6 bases). Germline-derived CDR1 and CDR2 are MNHEY and SVGAGI. This CDR3 has 13 residues. Trimming cost V 8 bases and J 8 bases, with 16 bases left between them. As DNA, the CDR3 is TGTGCCAGCCGCGGGACTTTATTTCATGAGCAGTTCTTC. This encodes CASRGTLFHEQFF.

The chain combines TRBV2 with TRBJ2-7; 14 bases are a match to TRBD2. CDR3 length equals 16 residues. The V and J ends lost 5 bases and 7 bases, in that order; junction bases with no gene match: 10. CDR1 and CDR2 (germline): SNHLY, FYNNEI. CDR3 loop: CASSRRTSGGLREQYF. Here the CDR3 DNA reads TGTGCCAGCAGTAGAAGGACTAGCGGGGGGCTGCGGGAGCAGTACTTC.

This sequence joins TRBV14 and TRBJ2-1, with 8 bases lining up with TRBD1. Germline CDR1 is SGHDN and CDR2 is FVKESK. V dropped 3 bases and J dropped 0; count of bases not matched to a gene: 4. CDR3 length equals 16 residues. The CDR3 region is CASSQWTGSSYNEQFF. The DNA of the CDR3 is TGTGCCAGCAGCCAGTGGACAGGGAGCTCCTACAATGAGCAGTTCTTC. The whole variable domain, remainder taken from reference TRBV14 and TRBJ2-1, is EAGVTQFPSHSVIEKGQTVTLRCDPISGHDNLYWYRRVMGKEIKFLLHFVKESKQDESGMPNNRFLAERTGGTYSTLKVQPAELEDSGVYFCASSQWTGSSYNEQFFGPGTRLTVL.

The rearrangement uses TRBV7-8 and TRBJ1-1; D is unresolved. Germline CDR1 and CDR2: SGHVS and FQNEAQ. The V and J ends lost 5 bases and 3 bases respectively, with 10 bases between them. There are 13 residues in the CDR3. The CDR3 DNA sequence: TGTGCCAGCAGCCCAAACTACGACACTGAAGCTTTCTTT. Translation gives CASSPNYDTEAFF. The full variable domain, its missing parts supplied by reference TRBV7-8 and TRBJ1-1, is GAGVSQSPRYKVAKRGQDVALRCDPISGHVSLFWYQQALGQGPEFLTYFQNEAQLDKSGLPSDRFFAERPEGSVSTLKIQRTQQEDSAVYLCASSPNYDTEAFFGQGTRLTVV.

V and J are TRBV30 and TRBJ1-6; TRBD1 agrees at 10 bases. This CDR3 is 15 amino acids long. CDR1 and CDR2 (germline): GTSNPN, SVGIG (reference sequence). V lost 0 bases and J lost 10; bases outside the gene matches: 6. The CDR3 coding sequence is TGTGCCTGGAGTGTAGTGGACAGGGGGTACTCACCCCTCCACTTT. Protein sequence: CAWSVVDRGYSPLHF.

This clone was seen more than once but under ten times. This chain joins TRBV7-2 and TRBJ1-6; 10 bases are shared with TRBD1. V dropped 5 bases and J dropped 9; count of bases not matched to a gene: 4. CDR1 and CDR2 from the germline V gene are SGHTA and FQGNSA. This CDR3 contains 14 residues. CDR3 amino acids: CASSPDRGTSPLHF. For the CDR3, the DNA is TGTGCCAGCAGCCCGGACAGGGGGACTTCACCCCTCCACTTT.

This rearrangement joins TRBV27 to TRBJ1-1; 8 bases agree with TRBD1. The CDR3 extends over 16 amino acids. Germline V gives CDR1 MNHEY, CDR2 SMNVEV (reference sequence). V gave up 4 bases and J gave up 0 bases; unmatched junction bases: 7. The CDR3 nucleotides are TGTGCCAGCAGTTCTCAGGGGGCTAGGGTGAACACTGAAGCTTTCTTT. As protein: CASSSQGARVNTEAFF.

The chain has TRBV4-3 and TRBJ2-2, with 14 nucleotides matching TRBD2. Per germline, CDR1 LGHNA and CDR2 YSLEER. V shed 6 bases, J shed 3 bases, and the junction held 3 bases outside the gene matches. This CDR3 has 16 amino acids. This CDR3 reads CASRRLAGGDTGELFF. Written as DNA, the CDR3 is TGCGCCAGCAGGCGACTAGCGGGGGGGGACACCGGGGAGCTGTTTTTT.

J is TRBJ2-5 and V is TRBV27, with TRBD2 identical over 12 bases. The CDR3 covers 15 residues. The germline gives CDR1 MNHEY, CDR2 SMNVEV (reference sequence). The ends lost 7 bases at V and 5 bases at J; junction bases unmatched: 8. This chain's CDR3 is CASKTPTSGSETQYF. CDR3 sequence (DNA): TGTGCCAGCAAAACCCCGACTAGCGGGAGTGAGACCCAGTACTTC.

This chain joins TRBV18 and TRBJ2-1; D is possibly TRBD2 (5 bases). V was clipped by 1 base and J by 6 bases, with 22 bases between them. This CDR3 is built from 18 residues. From germline, CDR1 is KGHSH and CDR2 LQKENI. The CDR3 region is CASSPQGFTSGGTNEQFF. In DNA form, the CDR3 reads TGTGCCAGCTCACCACAGGGTTTCACCAGCGGAGGAACCAATGAGCAGTTCTTC.

The V and J genes are TRBV6-4 and TRBJ1-2, with D unclear. Germline loops: CDR1 MRHNA, CDR2 SNTAGT. Trimming pared 4 bases from V and 4 bases from J, leaving 13 bases between. The CDR3 runs to 14 residues. Written as DNA, the CDR3 is TGTGCCAGCAGTGTCTGGGCGGGTAGCTATGGCTACACCTTC. It translates to CASSVWAGSYGYTF.

The chain is built from TRBV5-1 and TRBJ2-1; D not certain. The CDR3 totals 13 residues. Germline V CDR1 and CDR2: SGHRS, YFSETQ. V lost 2 bases and J 0 bases, leaving 3 bases between the germline ends. The CDR3 DNA reads as TGCGCCAGCAGCTTCAACTCCTACAATGAGCAGTTCTTC. Translated: CASSFNSYNEQFF.

The V gene is TRBV7-9, the J gene TRBJ1-4; 7 positions agree with TRBD1. The V gene end was trimmed by 5 bases and the J gene end by 4 bases; junction bases not matched to a gene: 7. From germline, CDR1 is SEHNR and CDR2 FQNEAQ (reference sequence). This CDR3 has 15 amino acids. The CDR3 sequence: CASSATGTVNEKLFF. CDR3 nucleotides: TGTGCCAGCAGCGCCACCGGGACAGTTAATGAAAAACTGTTTTTT. The full variable domain, with the rest looked up from reference TRBV7-9 and TRBJ1-4, is DTGVSQNPRHKITKRGQNVTFRCDPISEHNRLYWYRQTLGQGPEFLTYFQNEAQLEKSRLLSDRFSAERPKGSFSTLEIQRTEQGDSAMYLCASSATGTVNEKLFFGSGTQLSVL.

This chain joins TRBV5-1 and TRBJ2-1; maybe TRBD2 (6 bases). CDR3 length: 14 residues. Germline V lookup: CDR1 SGHRS, CDR2 YFSETQ. V was cut by 1 base and J by 5 bases, with 10 bases left in between. CDR3 nucleotides: TGCGCCAGCAGCTTGCAATCTAGCGACAATGAGCAGTTCTTC. Its protein product is CASSLQSSDNEQFF.

This clone was seen only a few times. V is TRBV18 and J is TRBJ2-1; TRBD1 is a possible D gene (7 bases). The CDR3 has 18 residues. Trimming left V 6 bases short and J 7 bases short, with 28 bases between. From germline, CDR1 is KGHSH and CDR2 LQKENI. CDR3 coding DNA: TGTGCCAGCTCTCCGGAATTCAGACTAGGGGGCTCGTATAATGAGCAGTTCTTC. This encodes CASSPEFRLGGSYNEQFF. Full variable domain (outside the CDR3, taken from reference TRBV18 and TRBJ2-1): NAGVMQNPRHLVRRRGQEARLRCSPMKGHSHVYWYRQLPEEGLKFMVYLQKENIIDESGMPKERFSAEFPKEGPSILRIQQVVRGDSAAYFCASSPEFRLGGSYNEQFFGPGTRLTVL.

The chain uses TRBV19 and TRBJ1-4; D uncertain. V lost 5 bases and J lost 8, with 15 bases in between. The germline V gene has CDR1 LNHDA and CDR2 SQIVND (reference sequence). The CDR3 contains 14 residues. CDR3 nucleotide sequence: TGTGCCAGTAGTCCCGCCCGCGCGCCCGAAAAACTGTTTTTT. It is translated as CASSPARAPEKLFF.